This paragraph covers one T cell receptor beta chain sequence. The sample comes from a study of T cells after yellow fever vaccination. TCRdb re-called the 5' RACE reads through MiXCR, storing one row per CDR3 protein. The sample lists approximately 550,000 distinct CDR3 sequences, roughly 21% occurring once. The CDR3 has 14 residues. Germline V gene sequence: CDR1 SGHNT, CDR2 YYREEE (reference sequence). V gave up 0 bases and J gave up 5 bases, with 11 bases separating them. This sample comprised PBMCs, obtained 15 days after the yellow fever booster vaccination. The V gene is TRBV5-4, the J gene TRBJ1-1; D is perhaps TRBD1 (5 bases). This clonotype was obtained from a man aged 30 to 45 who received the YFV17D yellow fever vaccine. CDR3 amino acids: CASSLVGGTTEAFF. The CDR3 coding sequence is TGTGCCAGCAGCTTGGTTGGGGGTACGACTGAAGCTTTCTTT.